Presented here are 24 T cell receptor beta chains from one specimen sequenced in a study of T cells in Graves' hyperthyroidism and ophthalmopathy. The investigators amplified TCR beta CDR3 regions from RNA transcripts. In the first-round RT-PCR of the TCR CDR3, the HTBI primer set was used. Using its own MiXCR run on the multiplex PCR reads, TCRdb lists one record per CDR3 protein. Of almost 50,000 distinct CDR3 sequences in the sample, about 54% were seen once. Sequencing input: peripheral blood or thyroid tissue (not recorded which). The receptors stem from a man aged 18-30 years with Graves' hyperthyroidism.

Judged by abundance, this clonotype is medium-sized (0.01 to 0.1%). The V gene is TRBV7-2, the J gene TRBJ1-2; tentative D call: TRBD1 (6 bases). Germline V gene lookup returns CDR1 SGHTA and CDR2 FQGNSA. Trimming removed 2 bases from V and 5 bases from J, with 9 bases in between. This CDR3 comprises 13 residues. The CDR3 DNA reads TGTGCCAGCAGCTTACGGGGGGCGTATGGCTACACCTTC. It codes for CASSLRGAYGYTF.

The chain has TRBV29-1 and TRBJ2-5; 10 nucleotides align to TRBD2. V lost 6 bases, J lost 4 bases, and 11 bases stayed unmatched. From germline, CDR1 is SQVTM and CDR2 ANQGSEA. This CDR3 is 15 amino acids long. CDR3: CSVRPGTSEAETQYF. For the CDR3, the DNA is TGCAGCGTGAGGCCCGGGACTAGCGAGGCAGAGACCCAGTACTTC.

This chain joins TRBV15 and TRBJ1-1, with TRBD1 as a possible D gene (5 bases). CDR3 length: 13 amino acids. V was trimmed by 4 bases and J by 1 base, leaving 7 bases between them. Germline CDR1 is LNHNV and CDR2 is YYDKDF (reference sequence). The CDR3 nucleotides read TGTGCCACCAGCATGCAGGGGAACACTGAAGCTTTCTTT. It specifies CATSMQGNTEAFF.

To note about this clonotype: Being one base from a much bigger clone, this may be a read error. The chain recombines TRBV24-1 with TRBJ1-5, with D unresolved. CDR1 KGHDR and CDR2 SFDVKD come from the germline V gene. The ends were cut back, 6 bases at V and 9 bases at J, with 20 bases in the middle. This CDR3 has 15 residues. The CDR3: CATSPKTFGVGPQHF. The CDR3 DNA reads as TGTGCCACCAGTCCCAAAACTTTTGGTGTAGGGCCCCAGCATTTT.

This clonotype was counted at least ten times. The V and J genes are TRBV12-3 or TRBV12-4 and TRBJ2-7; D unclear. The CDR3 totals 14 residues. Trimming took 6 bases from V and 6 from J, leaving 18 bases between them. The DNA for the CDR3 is TGTGCCAGCAGCCGAACGGAAGGCGCCAGCGAGCAGTACTTC. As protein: CASSRTEGASEQYF.

In DNA form, the CDR3 reads TGTGCCAGCAGCTACAGGGGGACTTATCAGAGCGAGGAGTACTTC. Encoded protein: CASSYRGTYQSEEYF. The chain joins TRBV7-2 to TRBJ2-5, with 8 bases that match TRBD1. CDR3 length equals 15 residues. J was trimmed by 12 bases and V by 4 bases; bases with no gene match: 16. CDR1 is SGHTA and CDR2 is FQGNSA in the germline V gene. Full variable domain (missing parts from reference TRBV7-2 and TRBJ2-5): GAGVSQSPSNKVTEKGKDVELRCDPISGHTALYWYRQSLGQGLEFLIYFQGNSAPDKSGLPSDRFSAERTGGSVSTLTIQRTQQEDSAVYLCASSYRGTYQSEEYFGPGTRLLVL.

For the CDR3, the DNA is TGTGCCAGCAGCTGGGAAGGGGGACCTAATGAAAAACTGTTTTTT. Amino acid sequence: CASSWEGGPNEKLFF. V usage is TRBV7-2 and J usage is TRBJ1-4, with D maybe TRBD1 (6 bases). Germline V lookup: CDR1 SGHTA, CDR2 FQGNSA. The length of the CDR3 is 15 residues. V lost 4 bases and J 3 bases, leaving 12 bases between the germline ends.

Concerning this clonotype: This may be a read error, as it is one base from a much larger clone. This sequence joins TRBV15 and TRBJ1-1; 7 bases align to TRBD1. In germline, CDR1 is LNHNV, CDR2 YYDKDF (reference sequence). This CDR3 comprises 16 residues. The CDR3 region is CAASRPFDRDGTEAFF. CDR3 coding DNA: TGTGCCGCCAGCAGACCCTTCGACAGGGATGGCACTGAAGCTTTCTTT.

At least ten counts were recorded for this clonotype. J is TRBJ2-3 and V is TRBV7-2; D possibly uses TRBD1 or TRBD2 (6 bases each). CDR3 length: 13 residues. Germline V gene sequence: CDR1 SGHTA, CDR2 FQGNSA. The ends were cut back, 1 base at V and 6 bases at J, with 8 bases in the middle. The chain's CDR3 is CASSLGGADTQYF. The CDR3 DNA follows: TGTGCCAGCAGCTTAGGGGGGGCCGATACGCAGTATTTT.

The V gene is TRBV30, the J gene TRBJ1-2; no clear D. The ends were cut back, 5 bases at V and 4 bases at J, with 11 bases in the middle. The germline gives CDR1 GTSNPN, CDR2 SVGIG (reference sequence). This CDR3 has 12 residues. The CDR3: CAWEQSLYGYTF. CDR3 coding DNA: TGTGCCTGGGAACAGAGTCTCTATGGCTACACCTTC.

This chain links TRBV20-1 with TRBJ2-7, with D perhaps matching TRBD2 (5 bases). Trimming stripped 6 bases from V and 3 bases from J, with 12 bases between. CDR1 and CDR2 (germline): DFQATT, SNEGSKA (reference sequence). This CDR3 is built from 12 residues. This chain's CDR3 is CSAARTVYEQYF. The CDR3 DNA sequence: TGCAGTGCAGCACGGACTGTCTACGAGCAGTACTTC.

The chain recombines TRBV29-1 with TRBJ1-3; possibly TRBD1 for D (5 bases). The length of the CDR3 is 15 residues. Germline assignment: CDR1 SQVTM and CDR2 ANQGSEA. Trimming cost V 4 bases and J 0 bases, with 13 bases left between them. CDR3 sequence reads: CSVGEGTSSGNTIYF. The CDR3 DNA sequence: TGCAGCGTTGGCGAGGGGACTAGCTCTGGAAACACCATATATTTT.

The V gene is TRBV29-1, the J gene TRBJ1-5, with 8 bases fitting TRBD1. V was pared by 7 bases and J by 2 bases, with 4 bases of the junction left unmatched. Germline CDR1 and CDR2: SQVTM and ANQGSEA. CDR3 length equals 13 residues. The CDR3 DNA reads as TGCAGCGCCGTGACAGGGGGCAATCAGCCCCAGCATTTT. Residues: CSAVTGGNQPQHF.

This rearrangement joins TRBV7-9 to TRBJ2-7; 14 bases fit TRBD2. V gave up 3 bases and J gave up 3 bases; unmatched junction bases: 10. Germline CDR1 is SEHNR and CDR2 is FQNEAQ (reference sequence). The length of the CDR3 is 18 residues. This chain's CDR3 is CASSFSGTSGRSLYEQYF. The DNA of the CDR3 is TGTGCCAGCAGCTTTTCTGGGACTAGCGGGAGATCCCTCTACGAGCAGTACTTC.

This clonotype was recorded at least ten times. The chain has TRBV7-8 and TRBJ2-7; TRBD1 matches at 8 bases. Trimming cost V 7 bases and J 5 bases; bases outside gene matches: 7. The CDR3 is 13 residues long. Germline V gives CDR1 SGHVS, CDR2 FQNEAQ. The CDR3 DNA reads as TGTGCCAGCACCCGGGACAGGATCAACGAGCAGTACTTC. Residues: CASTRDRINEQYF.

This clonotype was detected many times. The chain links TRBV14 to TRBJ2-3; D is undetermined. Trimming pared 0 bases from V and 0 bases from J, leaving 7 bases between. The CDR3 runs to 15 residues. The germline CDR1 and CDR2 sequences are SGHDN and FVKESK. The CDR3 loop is CASSQDLPSTDTQYF. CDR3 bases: TGTGCCAGCAGCCAAGACTTGCCTAGCACAGATACGCAGTATTTT.

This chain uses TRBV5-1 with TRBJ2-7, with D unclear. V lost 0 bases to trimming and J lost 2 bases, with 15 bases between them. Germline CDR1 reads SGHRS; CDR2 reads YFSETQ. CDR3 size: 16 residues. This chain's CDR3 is CASSLAASVGTYEQYF. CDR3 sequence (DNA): TGCGCCAGCAGCTTGGCCGCCAGTGTGGGGACCTACGAGCAGTACTTC. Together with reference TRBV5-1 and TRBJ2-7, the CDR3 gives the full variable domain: KAGVTQTPRYLIKTRGQQVTLSCSPISGHRSVSWYQQTPGQGLQFLFEYFSETQRNKGNFPGRFSGRQFSNSRSEMNVSTLELGDSALYLCASSLAASVGTYEQYFGPGTRLTVT.

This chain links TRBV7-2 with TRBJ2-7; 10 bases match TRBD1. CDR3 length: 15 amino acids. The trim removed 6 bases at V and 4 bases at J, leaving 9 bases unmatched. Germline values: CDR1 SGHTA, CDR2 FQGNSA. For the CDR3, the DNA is TGTGCCAGCAGGGGAGGTGGGACAGGGGAGTACGAGCAGTACTTC. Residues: CASRGGGTGEYEQYF.

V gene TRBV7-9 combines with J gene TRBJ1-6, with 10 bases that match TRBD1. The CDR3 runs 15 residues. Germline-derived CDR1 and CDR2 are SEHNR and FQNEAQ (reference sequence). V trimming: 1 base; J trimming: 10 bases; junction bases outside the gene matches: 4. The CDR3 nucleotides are TGTGCCAGCAGCTTAGTAGGGACAGGGGACTCACCCCTCCACTTT. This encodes CASSLVGTGDSPLHF.

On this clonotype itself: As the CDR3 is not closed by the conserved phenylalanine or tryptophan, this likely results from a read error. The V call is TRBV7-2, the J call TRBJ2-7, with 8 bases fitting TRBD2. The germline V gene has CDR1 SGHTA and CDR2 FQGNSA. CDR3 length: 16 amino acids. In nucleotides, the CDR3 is TGCGCCAGCAGTTATAGCGGGGCCTATCTCTCCTACGAGCAGTACCTC. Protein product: CASSYSGAYLSYEQYL.

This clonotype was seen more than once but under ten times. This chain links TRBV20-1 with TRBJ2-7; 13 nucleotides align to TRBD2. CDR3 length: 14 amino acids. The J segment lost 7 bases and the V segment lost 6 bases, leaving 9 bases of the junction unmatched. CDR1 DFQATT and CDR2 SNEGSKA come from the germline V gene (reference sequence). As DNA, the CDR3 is TGCAGTGCCTCCTGGACTAGCGGGAGTAGTGAGCAGTACTTC. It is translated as CSASWTSGSSEQYF.

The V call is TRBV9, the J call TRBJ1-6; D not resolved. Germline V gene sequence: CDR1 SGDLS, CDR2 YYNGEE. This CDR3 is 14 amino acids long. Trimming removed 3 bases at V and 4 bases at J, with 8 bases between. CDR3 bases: TGTGCCAGCAGCGAGGACTCGTATAATTCACCCCTCCACTTT. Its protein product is CASSEDSYNSPLHF.

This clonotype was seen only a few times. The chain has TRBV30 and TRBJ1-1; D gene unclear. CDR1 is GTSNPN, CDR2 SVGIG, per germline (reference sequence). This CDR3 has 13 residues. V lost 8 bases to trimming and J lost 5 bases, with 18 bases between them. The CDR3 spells CARTLTSGTEAFF. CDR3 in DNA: TGTGCCCGAACCCTGACCTCGGGGACTGAAGCTTTCTTT. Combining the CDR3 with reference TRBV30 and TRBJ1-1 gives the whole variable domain SQTIHQWPATLVQPVGSPLSLECTVEGTSNPNLYWYRQAAGRGLQLLFYSVGIGQISSEVPQNLSASRPQDRQFILSSKKLLLSDSGFYLCARTLTSGTEAFFGQGTRLTVV.

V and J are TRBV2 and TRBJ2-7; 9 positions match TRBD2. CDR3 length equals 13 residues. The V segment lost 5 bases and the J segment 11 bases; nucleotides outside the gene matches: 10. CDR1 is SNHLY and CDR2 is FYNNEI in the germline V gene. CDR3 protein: CASSLGGGGAKYF. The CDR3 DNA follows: TGTGCCAGCAGTTTAGGGGGCGGGGGGGCCAAGTACTTC.